Shown below are 10 T cell receptor delta chains from a single sample sequenced in a study of γδ T cells in repeated Plasmodium falciparum infection. TCRdb re-called the multiplex PCR reads through CATT. The sample shows 90,000 to 95,000 delta-chain clones, over 0.75% of them seen only once. Bulk repertoires came from Vgamma9/Vdelta2+ or Vdelta2-negative gammadelta T cells flow-sorted from PBMC. Source material: gamma-delta T cells from blood. These TCRs come from a pool of human donors (malaria-infected and uninfected, not separated).

In this sample, this clone turned up a few times. TCRdb pairs this DNA with a much larger clone's protein that differs at residue 9, likely a read error; the protein shown was translated from the DNA. The chain recombines TRDV2 with TRDJ1; 8 nucleotides match TRDD3. Germline matching of the DNA provided the J gene here, since TCRdb leaves it blank. CDR3 size: 14 residues. Germline lookup yields CDR1 GEAIGNYY and CDR2 EKD. V dropped 3 bases and J dropped 3; count of bases not matched to a gene: 5. The DNA of the CDR3 is TGTGCCTGTGACCGGGGATACACCCCCGATAAACTCATCTTT. It yields the protein CACDRGYTPDKLIF.

As concerns this clone: TCRdb has a much larger clone's protein, which differs at residue 16 from the translation of this DNA, likely because of a read error; what is shown is the protein translated from the DNA. The J gene is TRDJ1, the V gene TRDV1; 7 nucleotides agree with TRDD2. The CDR3 length is 27 residues. V trimming: 2 bases; J trimming: 0 bases; junction bases outside the gene matches: 39. Germline assignment: CDR1 TSWWSYY and CDR2 QGS. DNA of the CDR3: TGTGCTCTTGGGGAAGCCCGGGGAGCCGGGGGCTTTCCTACTTCCGTCCTCCTTACTCAGTACACCGATAAACTCATCTTT. It translates to CALGEARGAGGFPTSVLLTQYTDKLIF.

This clone has ten or more counts. The same CDR3 is also encoded by other DNA sequences in this sample. This chain joins TRDV1 and TRDJ1; TRDD3 matches 9 bases. Trimming at V came to 2 bases and at J to 7 bases, leaving 5 bases not matched to a gene. The germline gives CDR1 TSWWSYY, CDR2 QGS. This CDR3 is 14 amino acids long. This chain's CDR3 is CALGENWGTIKLIF. In DNA, the CDR3 is TGTGCTCTTGGGGAAAACTGGGGGACGATTAAACTCATCTTT.

This clone was counted between two and nine times. The protein held in TCRdb is that of a much larger clone and does not match this DNA's translation at residue 4, likely because of a read error; the protein shown is translated from the DNA. The CDR3 sequence is CACIPLGAGYTDKLIF. The CDR3 DNA sequence: TGTGCCTGTATCCCTCTGGGGGCCGGGTACACCGATAAACTCATCTTT. This chain joins TRDV2 and TRDJ1; TRDD3 agrees at 7 bases. TCRdb carries no J gene annotation; the J gene was assigned here by matching the DNA with germline. Per germline, CDR1 GEAIGNYY and CDR2 EKD. Trimming took 6 bases from V and 0 from J; bases not matched to a gene: 12. The CDR3 is 16 amino acids.

Of note for this clone: For this DNA, TCRdb reports the protein of a much larger clone, which diverges at residue 17, most likely from a read error; the protein presented here is translated directly from the DNA. The rearrangement uses TRDV2 and TRDJ1; TRDD3 matches 7 bases. The J gene comes from matching the DNA to germline here; TCRdb lacks it. With 2 bases clipped from V and 3 bases from J, the junction kept 29 bases outside the gene matches. This CDR3 comprises 22 residues. Germline-derived CDR1 and CDR2 are GEAIGNYY and EKD. The CDR3 sequence: CACDIKVGNWGTREKEADKLIF. The CDR3 DNA is TGTGCCTGTGACATCAAAGTAGGTAACTGGGGTACTCGTGAAAAAGAGGCCGATAAACTCATCTTT.

This clone was counted only a few times. A read error is likely here: a far larger clone is one base away. This CDR3 is also generated by other DNA sequences in the sample. This rearrangement joins TRDV1 to TRDJ1; 9 bases agree with TRDD3. Unmatched junction bases numbered 9, after V lost 7 bases and J lost 0 bases. Looked up from germline, CDR1 is TSWWSYY and CDR2 is QGS. The CDR3 runs to 16 residues. Here the CDR3 reads CALVGTGGYNTDKLIF. CDR3 in DNA: TGTGCTCTTGTGGGTACCGGGGGATACAACACCGATAAACTCATCTTT.

There are many counts of this clone. The genes are TRDV2 and TRDJ1; D is ambiguous. The CDR3 runs to 17 residues. In germline, CDR1 is GEAIGNYY, CDR2 EKD. Trimming took off 0 bases at V and 2 bases at J, with 18 bases between the two ends. CDR3 nucleotides: TGTGCCTGTGACACCGTAGGACGGTTATATGGGACCGATAAACTCATCTTT. It yields the protein CACDTVGRLYGTDKLIF.

This clone was counted between two and nine times. Only one base separates this from a far larger clonotype, so it likely reflects a read error. The sample holds other DNA sequences that translate to the same CDR3. V and J are TRDV2 and TRDJ1, with TRDD3 matching 13 bases. CDR1 and CDR2 from the germline V gene are GEAIGNYY and EKD. The CDR3 totals 18 residues. CDR3 DNA sequence: TGTGCCTGTGACTCCGGGGTACTGGGGGATACGCTTTCCGATAAGCTCATCTTT. Protein: CACDSGVLGDTLSDKLIF.

This clone was observed a few times. This DNA's translation and the protein TCRdb lists, from a much larger clone, do not match at residue 12, likely due to a read error; the protein shown is translated from the DNA. The chain employs TRDV2 and TRDJ1; no clear D gene. The J gene is not listed in TCRdb, so it was assigned here from a DNA match to germline. This CDR3 has 15 residues. Germline CDR1 and CDR2: GEAIGNYY and EKD. The CDR3 sequence is CACDTISSVGDELIF. The CDR3 DNA sequence: TGTGCCTGTGACACGATATCCTCTGTGGGCGATGAACTCATCTTT.

This clone was detected only a few times. This DNA's translation differs at residue 11 from TCRdb's protein, which comes from a much larger clone; a read error is likely, and the protein shown is translated from the DNA. J is TRDJ1 and V is TRAV36/DV7, with 11 bases lining up with TRDD3. Germline matching of the DNA provided the J gene here, since TCRdb leaves it blank. V lost 4 bases, J lost 4 bases, and 12 bases stayed unmatched. This CDR3 is 16 amino acids long. The germline V gene has CDR1 VTNFRS and CDR2 LTSSGIE (reference sequence). Here the CDR3 reads CAVSNTGGYYIDKLIF. The CDR3 DNA sequence: TGTGCTGTGTCCAATACTGGGGGATATTACATCGATAAACTCATCTTT.